The T cell receptor beta chain under discussion was sequenced for a study of identical twins. This CDR3 is 13 amino acids long. The germline V and J ends were trimmed by 4 bases and 3 bases, with 10 bases remaining between them. Germline CDR1 reads SQVTM; CDR2 reads ANQGSEA. TCRdb reprocessed the 5' RACE reads via MiXCR and lists one record per CDR3 protein. The repertoire consists of 350,000 to 500,000 distinct CDR3 sequences, with about a fifth occurring once and the leading ten covering less than 15%. This clonotype was seen ten or more times. The chain links TRBV29-1 to TRBJ1-5; D possibly corresponds to TRBD1 (5 bases). The sequence was collected from a man aged 45-65 years in good health. The sequenced material came from naive T cells sorted from blood. CDR3 nucleotide sequence: TGCAGCGTTGGGGGGGGAAACAATCAGCCCCAGCATTTT. Translation: CSVGGGNNQPQHF. Variable domain in full (rest from reference TRBV29-1 and TRBJ1-5): SAVISQKPSRDICQRGTSLTIQCQVDSQVTMMFWYRQQPGQSLTLIATANQGSEATYESGFVIDKFPISRPNLTFSTLTVSNMSPEDSSIYLCSVGGGNNQPQHFGDGTRLSIL.